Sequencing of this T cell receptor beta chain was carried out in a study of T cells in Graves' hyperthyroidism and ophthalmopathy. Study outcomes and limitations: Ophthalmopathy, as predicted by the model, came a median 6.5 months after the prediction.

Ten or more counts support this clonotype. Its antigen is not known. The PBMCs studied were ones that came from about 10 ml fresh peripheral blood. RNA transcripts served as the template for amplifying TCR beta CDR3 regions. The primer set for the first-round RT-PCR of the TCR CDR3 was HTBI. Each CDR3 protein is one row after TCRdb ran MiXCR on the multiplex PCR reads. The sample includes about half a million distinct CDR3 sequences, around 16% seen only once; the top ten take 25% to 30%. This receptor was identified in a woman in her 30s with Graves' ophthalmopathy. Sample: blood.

CDR3 in amino acids: CASSPSLNTEAFF. CDR3 DNA: TGTGCCAGCAGCCCCTCCTTGAACACTGAAGCTTTCTTT. The rearrangement links TRBV3-1 to TRBJ1-1; D gene uncertain. CDR3 length: 13 amino acids. The ends were cut back, 4 bases at V and 0 bases at J, with 6 bases in the middle. The germline V gene encodes CDR1 LGHDT and CDR2 YNNKEL (reference sequence).